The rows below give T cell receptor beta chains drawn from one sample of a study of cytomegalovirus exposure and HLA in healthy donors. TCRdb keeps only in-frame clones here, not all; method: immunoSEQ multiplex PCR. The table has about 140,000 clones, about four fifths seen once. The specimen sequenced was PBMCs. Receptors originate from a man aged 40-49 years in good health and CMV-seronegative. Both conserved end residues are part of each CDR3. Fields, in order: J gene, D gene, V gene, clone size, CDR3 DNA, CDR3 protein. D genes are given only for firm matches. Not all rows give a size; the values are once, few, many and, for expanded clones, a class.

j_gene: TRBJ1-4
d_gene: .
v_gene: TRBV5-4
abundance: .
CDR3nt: TGTGCCAGCAGCTTGGATTCGGGGATGAATGAAAAACTGTTTTTT
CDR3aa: CASSLDSGMNEKLFF

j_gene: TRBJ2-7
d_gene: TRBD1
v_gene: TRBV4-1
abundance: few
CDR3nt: TGCGCCAGCAGCCCACCACAGGGGGCTGGGGAGCAGTACTTC
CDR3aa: CASSPPQGAGEQYF

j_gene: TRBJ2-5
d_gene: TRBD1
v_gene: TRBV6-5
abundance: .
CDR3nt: TGTGCCAGCAGTTTTTCGACAGGGTTGATCATAGAGACCCAGTACTTC
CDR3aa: CASSFSTGLIIETQYF

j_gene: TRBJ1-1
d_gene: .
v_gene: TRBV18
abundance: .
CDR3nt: TGTGCCAGCTCACCAGAGGGGGGGAGCACTGAAGCTTTCTTT
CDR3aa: CASSPEGGSTEAFF

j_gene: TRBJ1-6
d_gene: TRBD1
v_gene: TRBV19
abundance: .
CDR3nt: TGTGCCAGTAGTCGTCCGGGACAGGGGGCAAGCTCCTATAATTCACCCCTCCACTTT
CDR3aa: CASSRPGQGASSYNSPLHF

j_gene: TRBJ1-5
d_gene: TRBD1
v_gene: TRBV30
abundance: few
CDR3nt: TGTGCCCCTGGGCTAACAGGGGTGCGGCAGCCCCAGCATTTT
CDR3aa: CAPGLTGVRQPQHF

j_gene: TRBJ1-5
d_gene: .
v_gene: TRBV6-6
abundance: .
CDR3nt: TGTGCCAGCAGTTTGGAATGGGCTGGCAATCAGCCCCAGCATTTT
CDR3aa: CASSLEWAGNQPQHF

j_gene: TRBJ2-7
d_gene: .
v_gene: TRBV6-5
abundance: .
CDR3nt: TGTGCCAGCAGTTACCTATCCTCCACCTACGAGCAGTACTTC
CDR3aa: CASSYLSSTYEQYF

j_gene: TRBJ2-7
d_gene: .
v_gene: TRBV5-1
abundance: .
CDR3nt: TGCGCCAGCAGCCGGGTTGCAGACAGCTACGAGCAGTACTTC
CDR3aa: CASSRVADSYEQYF

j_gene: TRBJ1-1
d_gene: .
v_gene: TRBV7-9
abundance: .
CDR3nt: TGTGCCAGCAGTCCTGGGGCCAGGTGGGACACTGAAGCTTTCTTT
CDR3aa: CASSPGARWDTEAFF

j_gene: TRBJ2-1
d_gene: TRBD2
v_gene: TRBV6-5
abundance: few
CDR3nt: TGTGCCAGCAGTTACTCTAGCGGGGGCCACAATGAGCAGTTCTTC
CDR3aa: CASSYSSGGHNEQFF

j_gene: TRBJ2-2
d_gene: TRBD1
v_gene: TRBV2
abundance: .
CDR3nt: TGTGCCAGCAAGGGCTTGGAGGTGATTCCGGGACAGACCTTCCTAAGCAACACCGGGGAGCTGTTTTTT
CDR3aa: CASKGLEVIPGQTFLSNTGELFF

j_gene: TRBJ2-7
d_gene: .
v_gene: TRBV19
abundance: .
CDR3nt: TGTGCCAGTAGTATAGTGAACAGCGAGCAGTACTTC
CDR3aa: CASSIVNSEQYF

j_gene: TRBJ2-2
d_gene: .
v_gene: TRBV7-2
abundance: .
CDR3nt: TGTGCCAGCAGCTCCGTGAACACCGGGGAGCTGTTTTTT
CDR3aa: CASSSVNTGELFF

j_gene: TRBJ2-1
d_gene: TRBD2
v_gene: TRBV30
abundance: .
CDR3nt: TGTGCCTGGAGTGTGAGCGGGGGGTTCAATGAGCAGTTCTTC
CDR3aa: CAWSVSGGFNEQFF

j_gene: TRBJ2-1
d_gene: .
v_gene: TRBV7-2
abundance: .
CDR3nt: TGTGCCAGCAGCTTACGGACTAACGGGTTGGATGAGCAGTTCTTC
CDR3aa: CASSLRTNGLDEQFF

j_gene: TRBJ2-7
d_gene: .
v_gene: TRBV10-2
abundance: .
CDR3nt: TGCGCCAGCAGTGAGGGGAGCTCCTACGAGCAGTACTTC
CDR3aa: CASSEGSSYEQYF

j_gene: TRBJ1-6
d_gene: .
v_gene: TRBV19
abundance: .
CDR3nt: TGTGCCAGTAACTGGGCAGGGGCGAGCTCCTATAATTCACCCCTCCACTTT
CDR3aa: CASNWAGASSYNSPLHF

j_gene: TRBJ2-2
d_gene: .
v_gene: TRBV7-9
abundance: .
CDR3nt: TGTGCCAGCTCCGGGAGTCACGCGAACACCGGGGAGCTGTTTTTT
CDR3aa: CASSGSHANTGELFF

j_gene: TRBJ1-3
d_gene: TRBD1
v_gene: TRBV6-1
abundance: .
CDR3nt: TGTGCCAGCAGCTGGGACAGTAGAAACACCATATATTTT
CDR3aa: CASSWDSRNTIYF

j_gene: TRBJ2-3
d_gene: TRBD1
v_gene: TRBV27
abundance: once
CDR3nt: TGTGCCAGCAGTTTAAGGGGACAGGGGATCTATACGCAGTATTTT
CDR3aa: CASSLRGQGIYTQYF

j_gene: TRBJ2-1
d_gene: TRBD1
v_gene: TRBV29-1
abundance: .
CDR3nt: TGCAGCGTTGAACCAAACAGGGGGCGACTAGTGGGGAATGAGCAGTTCTTC
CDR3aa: CSVEPNRGRLVGNEQFF

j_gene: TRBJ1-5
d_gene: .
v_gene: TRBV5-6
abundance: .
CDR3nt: TGTGCCAGCAGCTTGAGACTGCTTAGCAATCAGCCCCAGCATTTT
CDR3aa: CASSLRLLSNQPQHF

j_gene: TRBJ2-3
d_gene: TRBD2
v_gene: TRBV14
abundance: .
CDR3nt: TGTGCCAGCAGCCAAACCCGGGGGGGCACAGATACGCAGTATTTT
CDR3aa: CASSQTRGGTDTQYF

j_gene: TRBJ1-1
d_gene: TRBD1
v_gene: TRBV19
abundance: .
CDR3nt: TGTGCCAGTAGTTTAGGGGGCTCCACTGAAGCTTTCTTT
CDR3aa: CASSLGGSTEAFF

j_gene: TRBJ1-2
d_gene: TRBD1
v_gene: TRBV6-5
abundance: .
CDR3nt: TGTGCCAGCACCCAGACGGCGACAGGGAACCCTGGCTACACCTTC
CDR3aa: CASTQTATGNPGYTF

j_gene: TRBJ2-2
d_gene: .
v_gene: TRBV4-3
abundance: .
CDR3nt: TGCGCCAGCAGCCAAGATCAGGGTTTTCCCGGGGAGCTGTTTTTT
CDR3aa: CASSQDQGFPGELFF

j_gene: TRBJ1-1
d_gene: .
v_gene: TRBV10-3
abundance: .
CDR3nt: TGTGCCATGACCTCGGGGGGAGGGAACACTGAAGCTTTCTTT
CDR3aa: CAMTSGGGNTEAFF

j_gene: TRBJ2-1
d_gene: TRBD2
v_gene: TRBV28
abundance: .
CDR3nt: TGTGCCAGCAGTTTCAAGACTAGCGGGGGGATCAATGAGCAGTTCTTC
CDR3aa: CASSFKTSGGINEQFF

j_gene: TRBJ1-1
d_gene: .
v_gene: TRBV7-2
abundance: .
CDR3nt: TGTGCCAGCAGTCCTGAAGGGAGACGAATGAACACTGAAGCTTTCTTT
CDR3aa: CASSPEGRRMNTEAFF

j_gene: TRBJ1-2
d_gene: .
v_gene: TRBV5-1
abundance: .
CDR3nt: TGCGCCAGCAGCTTGAATGCAGCCCGAGGCCACGGCTATGGCTACACCTTC
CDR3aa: CASSLNAARGHGYGYTF

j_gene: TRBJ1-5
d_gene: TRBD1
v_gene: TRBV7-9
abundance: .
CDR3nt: TGTGCCAGCACCCCGACAGGGGAGGACCAGCCCCAGCATTTT
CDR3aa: CASTPTGEDQPQHF

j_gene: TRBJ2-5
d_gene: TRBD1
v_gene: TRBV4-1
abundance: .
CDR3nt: TGCGCCAGCAGCCAAGAATTGGGACAGGCAACCCAAGAGACCCAGTACTTC
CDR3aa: CASSQELGQATQETQYF

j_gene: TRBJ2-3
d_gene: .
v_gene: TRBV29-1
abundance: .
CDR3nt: TGCAGCGTCGAAGGTAGTGGGGGCGCGGGCACAGATACGCAGTATTTT
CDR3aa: CSVEGSGGAGTDTQYF

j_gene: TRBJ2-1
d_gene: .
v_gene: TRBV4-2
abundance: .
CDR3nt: TGTGCCAGCAGCCAAGGTGTCGGTTCCTACAATGAGCAGTTCTTC
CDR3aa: CASSQGVGSYNEQFF

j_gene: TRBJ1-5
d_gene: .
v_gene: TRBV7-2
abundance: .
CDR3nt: TGTGCCAGCAGCTTAGATAATTTTAGCAATCAGCCCCAGCATTTT
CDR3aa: CASSLDNFSNQPQHF

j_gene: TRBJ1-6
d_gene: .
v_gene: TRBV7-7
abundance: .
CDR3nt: TGTGCCAGCAGCGCTGCGGCAAACGCTGCTCCCTATAATTCACCCCTCCACTTT
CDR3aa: CASSAAANAAPYNSPLHF

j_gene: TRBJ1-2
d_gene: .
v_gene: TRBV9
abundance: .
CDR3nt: TGTGCCAGCAGCGTTTCCGGGACAACAAACTATGGCTACACCTTC
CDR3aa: CASSVSGTTNYGYTF

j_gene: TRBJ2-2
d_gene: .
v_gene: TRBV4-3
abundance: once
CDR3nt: TGCGCCAGCAGCCAGCGACCAGGGGGGCAAAACACCGGGGAGCTGTTTTTT
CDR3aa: CASSQRPGGQNTGELFF

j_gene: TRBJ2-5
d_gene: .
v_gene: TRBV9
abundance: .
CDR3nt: TGTGCCAGCAACCTAGGACAGATCCAAGAGACCCAGTACTTC
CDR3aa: CASNLGQIQETQYF

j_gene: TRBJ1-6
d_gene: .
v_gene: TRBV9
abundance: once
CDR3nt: TGTGCCAGCAGCGTGGGAGAGCATAATTCACCCCTCCACTTT
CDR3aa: CASSVGEHNSPLHF

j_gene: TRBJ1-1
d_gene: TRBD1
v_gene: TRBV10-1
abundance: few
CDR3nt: TGCGCCAGCAGCCCAAACAGGGGAGCCACTGAAGCTTTCTTT
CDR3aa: CASSPNRGATEAFF

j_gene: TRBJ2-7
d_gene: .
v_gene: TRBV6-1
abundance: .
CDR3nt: TGTGCCAGCAGATTACTAAACTACGAGCAGTACTTC
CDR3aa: CASRLLNYEQYF

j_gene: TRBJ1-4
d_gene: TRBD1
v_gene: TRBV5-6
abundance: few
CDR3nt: TGTGCCAGCAACCCGGGACAGGGGAATGAAAAACTGTTTTTT
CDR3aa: CASNPGQGNEKLFF

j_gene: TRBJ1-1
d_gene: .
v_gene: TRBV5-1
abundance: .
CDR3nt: TGCGCCAGCAGCTTAGGCAGGGTTACTGAAGCTTTCTTT
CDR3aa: CASSLGRVTEAFF

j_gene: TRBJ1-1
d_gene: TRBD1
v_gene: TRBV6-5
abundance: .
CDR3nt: TGTGCCAGCAGTTACCTGACAGGGGGCGCCTCTGAAGCTTTCTTT
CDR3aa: CASSYLTGGASEAFF

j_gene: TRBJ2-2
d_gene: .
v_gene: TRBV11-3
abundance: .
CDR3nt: TGTGCCAGCAGCTTTAGTAACCCCGGGGAGCTGTTTTTT
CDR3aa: CASSFSNPGELFF

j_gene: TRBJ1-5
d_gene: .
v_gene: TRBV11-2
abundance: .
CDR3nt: TGTGCCAGCAGCTTGGATCAGGCAGGTACTCAGCCCCAGCATTTT
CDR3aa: CASSLDQAGTQPQHF

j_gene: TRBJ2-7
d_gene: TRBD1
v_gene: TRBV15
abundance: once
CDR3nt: TGTGCCACCAGCCGGGGACAGGGGAGTTACGAGCAGTACTTC
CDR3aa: CATSRGQGSYEQYF